This passage covers 13 T cell receptor beta chains from one sample sequenced in a study of CD8 T cells in ankylosing spondylitis. Notes on the study in general: Among TCR beta sequences, a motif of under ten highly homologous variants appeared characteristic of ankylosing spondylitis blood.

TCRdb ran MiXCR on the 5' RACE reads and lists one entry per CDR3 protein. The sample holds 250,000 to 350,000 distinct CDR3 sequences, 7% to 9% seen once. Antigens for these TCRs are unknown. The sequencing sample was made of blood, either unsorted or a sorted T cell fraction (not recorded which). These receptors all come from a male donor with ankylosing spondylitis.

This clonotype was seen repeatedly, ten times or more. This chain joins TRBV5-6 and TRBJ2-5; D not resolved. The V and J ends lost 1 base and 5 bases respectively, with 12 bases between them. The length of the CDR3 is 14 residues. Looked up from germline, CDR1 is SGHDT and CDR2 is YYEEEE. The CDR3 loop is CASSLLTQQETQYF. In DNA form, the CDR3 reads TGTGCCAGCAGCTTGCTCACCCAGCAGGAGACCCAGTACTTC. Using reference TRBV5-6 and TRBJ2-5 for the parts outside the CDR3, the full variable domain is DAGVTQSPTHLIKTRGQQVTLRCSPKSGHDTVSWYQQALGQGPQFIFQYYEEEERQRGNFPDRFSGHQFPNYSSELNVNALLLGDSALYLCASSLLTQQETQYFGPGTRLLVL.

This clonotype was found a few times. V is TRBV4-2 and J is TRBJ2-7; D gene uncertain. Germline V CDR1 and CDR2: LGHNA, YNFKEQ. CDR3 size: 17 residues. The V end lost 0 bases, the J end lost 0 bases, and 15 bases lay between the germline ends. CDR3 amino acids: CASSQDGQTIISYEQYF. The DNA of the CDR3 is TGTGCCAGCAGCCAAGATGGTCAGACCATTATCTCCTACGAGCAGTACTTC.

The chain uses TRBV28 and TRBJ2-7; 7 positions agree with TRBD2. The CDR3 covers 15 residues. The germline V gene has CDR1 MDHEN and CDR2 SYDVKM. V gave up 6 bases and J gave up 3 bases; unmatched junction bases: 11. In DNA form, the CDR3 reads TGTGCCAGCAGACCACCCCTTAGCGGGCTCTACGAGCAGTACTTC. Residues: CASRPPLSGLYEQYF.

This clonotype has just a few counts. This rearrangement joins TRBV20-1 to TRBJ1-2; D unresolved. The V gene lost 0 bases and the J gene lost 12 bases, with 14 bases spanning the gap. CDR1 and CDR2 from the germline V gene are DFQATT and SNEGSKA (reference sequence). The CDR3 length is 12 residues. The CDR3 here is CSAREPRGWDTF. In DNA, the CDR3 is TGCAGTGCTAGAGAGCCGCGTGGATGGGACACCTTC.

In its sample, this clonotype was seen once. This may be a read error, as it is one base from a much larger clone. The chain employs TRBV28 and TRBJ2-5; D gene ambiguous. Germline CDR1 reads MDHEN; CDR2 reads SYDVKM. The V end lost 4 bases, the J end lost 2 bases, and 14 bases lay between the germline ends. The CDR3 is 15 amino acids. The CDR3 region is CASSSRGATQETQYF. In DNA form, the CDR3 reads TGTGCCAGCAGTTCGCGAGGCGCTACGCAAGAGACCCAGTACTTC. Supplemented by reference TRBV28 and TRBJ2-5, the full variable domain reads DVKVTQSSRYLVKRTGEKVFLECVQDMDHENMFWYRQDPGLGLRLIYFSYDVKMKEKGDIPEGYSVSREKKERFSLILESASTNQTSMYLCASSSRGATQETQYFGPGTRLLVL.

Ten or more counts support this clonotype. The chain combines TRBV5-1 with TRBJ2-1; tentatively, D is TRBD2 (5 bases). Trimming removed 2 bases at V and 8 bases at J, with 26 bases between. CDR1 is SGHRS and CDR2 is YFSETQ in the germline V gene. CDR3 length equals 18 residues. The CDR3 region is CASSFLGDSLFTQDEQFF. The CDR3 region has the DNA TGCGCCAGCAGCTTCTTGGGAGACTCTCTTTTCACCCAGGATGAGCAGTTCTTC.

The sample holds a few counts of this clonotype. The V gene is TRBV5-1, the J gene TRBJ2-7; the D gene could be TRBD1 or TRBD2 (5 bases each). Germline CDR1 is SGHRS and CDR2 is YFSETQ. The CDR3 contains 16 residues. Trimming stripped 3 bases from V and 6 bases from J, with 22 bases between. CDR3 bases: TGCGCCAGCAGCTCAAGGCATGGGCTAGGGGAGACCGAGCAGTACTTC. Translated: CASSSRHGLGETEQYF.

This chain links TRBV7-2 with TRBJ1-3; perhaps TRBD1 as D (5 bases). Germline CDR1 SGHTA, CDR2 FQGNSA. The CDR3 runs 13 residues. V was clipped by 5 bases and J by 8 bases, with 13 bases between them. The CDR3 DNA reads as TGTGCCAGCAGCCCGAACCCGGGGGACACCATATATTTT. Protein product: CASSPNPGDTIYF.

The rearrangement links TRBV19 to TRBJ2-7; D remains unclear. The CDR3 is 13 residues long. Trimming left V 3 bases short and J 6 bases short, with 12 bases between. Germline assignment: CDR1 LNHDA and CDR2 SQIVND (reference sequence). In DNA form, the CDR3 reads TGTGCCAGTAGTATGGGTCGGAGCCGCGAGCAGTACTTC. Its protein is CASSMGRSREQYF.

The chain combines TRBV29-1 with TRBJ2-1, with a possible D match to TRBD1 (5 bases). Germline CDR1 and CDR2: SQVTM and ANQGSEA. CDR3 length: 11 amino acids. Trimming shortened V by 7 bases and J by 3 bases, and 7 bases separated the two germline ends. This chain's CDR3 is CSGRDYNEQFF. CDR3 DNA sequence: TGCAGCGGCAGGGACTACAATGAGCAGTTCTTC.

This clonotype was seen repeatedly, ten times or more. The V gene is TRBV7-9, the J gene TRBJ2-3; D gene uncertain. V gave up 3 bases and J gave up 0 bases, with 7 bases separating them. The CDR3 runs to 14 residues. CDR1 is SEHNR, CDR2 FQNEAQ, per germline (reference sequence). CDR3 region: CASSFVYSTDTQYF. CDR3 bases: TGTGCCAGCAGCTTTGTCTATAGCACAGATACGCAGTATTTT.

This clonotype was found many times. The rearrangement uses TRBV27 and TRBJ2-4; D is unclear. The CDR3 is 14 residues long. Germline V gene data show CDR1 as MNHEY and CDR2 as SMNVEV (reference sequence). V gave up 3 bases and J gave up 0 bases, with 6 bases separating them. Written as DNA, the CDR3 is TGTGCCAGCAGTTTTAACATAGCCAAAAACATTCAGTACTTC. It codes for CASSFNIAKNIQYF.

This rearrangement joins TRBV3-1 to TRBJ2-5, with D hard to call. The germline V and J ends were trimmed by 1 base and 4 bases, with 16 bases remaining between them. Germline values: CDR1 LGHDT, CDR2 YNNKEL (reference sequence). The CDR3 contains 16 residues. The CDR3 spells CASSQGIRRFRETQYF. The CDR3 nucleotides are TGTGCCAGCAGCCAAGGAATTCGGCGTTTTCGAGAGACCCAGTACTTC.